The TCR beta chain under discussion was sequenced for a study of siplizumab effects on memory and regulatory T cells. V lost 8 bases to trimming and J lost 5 bases; unmatched junction nucleotides: 15. This CDR3 region has 16 residues. In germline, CDR1 is SNHLY, CDR2 FYNNEI. Some clones are missing from TCRdb's copy, which holds only in-frame ones; the method was immunoSEQ multiplex PCR. The sample lists roughly 50,000 clones, 95% to 98% occurring once. This clonotype was obtained from a human donor in good health. The rearrangement links TRBV2 to TRBJ2-1, with TRBD2 identical over 7 bases. The sample consisted of naive CD4+ T cells sorted from blood. CDR3 DNA sequence: TGTGCCAGCTCCCCGAGGGTAGCGGGTGGAAACAATGAGCAGTTCTTC. It is translated as CASSPRVAGGNNEQFF.